This T cell receptor beta chain derives from a study of shared clonotypes between healthy human individuals. CD8 cells regarded as naive lacked CD45RO, were positively chosen for CCR7, and omitted terminally differentiated effector memory CD45RA+ cells. Original methodology: Quality scores were absent from the junction-only immunoSEQ sequences, so filtering differed. Produced via immunoSEQ multiplex PCR; TCRdb's table is partial and in-frame only. The V and J calls and the clone size are those of that table, but D and trimming were determined from the DNA. The sample contains more than 2 million clones, about 95% of which appear only once. Germline CDR1 and CDR2: SGHTA and FQGNSA. The CDR3 runs 16 residues. V lost 1 base, J lost 5 bases, and 10 bases stayed unmatched.

Sample: naive CD8+ T cells sorted from blood. This chain joins TRBV7-2 and TRBJ2-7; TRBD2 aligns across 8 bases. This TCR was sampled from a man aged 18 to 30 in good health. The CDR3 nucleotides are TGTGCCAGCAGCTTAGGTGGCCCGGGGGGGCTGCACGAGCAGTACTTC. This gives the protein CASSLGGPGGLHEQYF.